This TCR beta chain was found in a study of T cells after yellow fever vaccination. Whole-study results and caveats: Most clones from primary vaccination resurfaced after the booster (about 95% CD4, about 91% CD8).

As concerns this clonotype: Its antigen is not identified.

In making TCR cDNA, 5'RACE template switching added a universal primer site and UMIs to it. MiXCR was run by TCRdb on the 5' RACE reads, yielding one entry per CDR3 protein. The sample carries about 340,000 distinct CDR3 sequences, 8.7% recorded once. The germline V gene encodes CDR1 SGHTA and CDR2 FQGNSA. The length of the CDR3 is 16 residues. V was clipped by 2 bases and J by 5 bases, with 18 bases between them. The starting material was PBMCs, obtained on the day of the first yellow fever vaccination. The receptor was isolated from a man younger than 35 who received the YFV17D yellow fever vaccine. The J gene is TRBJ2-5, the V gene TRBV7-2, with D tentatively TRBD1 (5 bases). The CDR3 DNA follows: TGTGCCAGCAGCTTAAATTCAGGGCGAGATGGGGAGACCCAGTACTTC. This gives the protein CASSLNSGRDGETQYF.